This TCR beta chain was sequenced for a study of graft-versus-host responses after intestinal transplantation (dated by TCRdb to the early 2020s). For the study in its entirety: Multivisceral, liver-intestinal, or isolated intestinal transplants were received by the recipients. Donor T cell macrochimerism was defined as a peak of at least 4% donor T cells among recipient peripheral blood mononuclear cells. Graft-versus-host and host-versus-graft alloreactive T cell clones were tracked in the graft, circulation and bone marrow after intestinal transplantation using bulk TCR-beta CDR3 sequencing. Every recipient was given anti-thymocyte globulin induction, then maintenance tacrolimus and steroids for 3 to 4 years. Rather than going through the commercial service, samples from a few later patients were sequenced in-house on an Illumina MiSeq and processed with MiXCR. The cohort enrolled 24 intestinal transplant recipients, one of whom was a retransplant, and a few patients without pretransplant specimens were excluded. To identify alloreactive clones, pre-transplant mixed lymphocyte reaction products were sequenced and then compared with unstimulated pre-transplant donor and recipient T cells.

Overall study outcomes, separate from this receptor: GvH clones were detected in recipient bone marrow, and some appeared earlier in ileal mucosa or blood, consistent with an intestinal mucosal origin. The conclusions were limited by the relatively low number and heterogeneity of the intestinal transplant patients. Early after transplant, declines in HvG clones were associated with peak levels of circulating GvH clones. Patients with donor T cell macrochimerism had high GvH to HvG T cell clonal ratios in their allografts.

Points on this clone: The clone's antigen remains unknown. Base qualities are not recorded, but no much larger clone differs from it by a single base.

CDR3 length: 12 amino acids, cysteine to phenylalanine. CDR3 DNA only is kept here, 36 bases in frame from base 1. V is cut by 5 bases and J by 5 bases, and the space between the germline ends is 9 bases. The germline V gene (reference sequence) specifies GTSNPN as CDR1 and SVGIG as CDR2. The meaning of the sample's time point label: cells obtained before transplantation from donor or recipient. CD3+CD4+ and CD3+CD8+ populations were FACS-sorted from unstimulated pre-transplant donor and recipient cells taken from spleen or lymph nodes. Receptor amplification or capture employed the immunoSEQ multiplex PCR assay. For most patients, genomic DNA was isolated using the Qiagen DNeasy Blood and Tissue Kit and was shipped frozen to Adaptive Biotechnologies for TCR sequencing. For most patients, genomic DNA was subjected to high-throughput TCR-beta CDR3 sequencing by Adaptive Biotechnologies. From the authors' description of their analysis: Adaptive's ImmunoSEQ software supplied the TCR sequencing data for 15 to 20 patients, while MiXCR and VDJtools were used to process a few other patients. To correct CD4 versus CD8 sorting errors, sequences present in both subsets at a frequency ratio below 5:1 were removed. Because the origin of CDR3 nucleotide sequences shared between donor and recipient could not be assigned, those sequences were removed. Alloreactive clones required at least 2-fold expansion over unstimulated cells and minimum CFSE-low frequency of 0.002% (template counts) or 0.001% (read counts). A clone was considered mappable if detected in the sequenced pre-transplant spleen, lymph node, or MLR CFSE-low populations of the donor or recipient. The cumulative frequency of alloreactive clones was calculated as a percentage of all sequences, weighted by copy number. TCRdb's version of the immuneACCESS table is confined to in-frame rearrangements and falls short of the full clone set. An unresolved V gene accounts for under half of the shortfall where checked; the remainder is of unknown origin. D and trimming were read from the DNA, whereas the V and J calls and clone size are those reported in that table. For this sample the table gives about 120,000 clones, of which around nine tenths were detected only once. The leading ten clones occupy roughly 0.17% of the sample.

This receptor was identified in a human donor who received an intestinal transplant. The sample here was unstimulated CD4+ T cells sorted from spleen or lymph node cells, taken before intestinal transplant. In this chain, TRBV30 is recombined with TRBJ1-4; the D gene assignment is ambiguous. The CDR3: CAWAPKNEKLFF. Read as DNA, the sequence is TGTGCCTGGGCGCCTAAAAATGAAAAACTGTTTTTT.